These T cell receptor beta chains were read from a single sample in a study of shared clonotypes between healthy human individuals. Assay used: immunoSEQ multiplex PCR; TCRdb lists only in-frame clones, some missing. Altogether roughly 300,000 clones are present, 73% being singletons, with the ten largest covering about 10%. Sequenced: memory CD4+ T cells sorted from blood. The receptors originated from a man aged 25-45 years in good health. Each CDR3 is given with its conserved first and last residue.

J,V,CDR3
TRBJ1-3,TRBV5-8,CASSLAPGQGYTIYF
TRBJ2-7,TRBV10-2,CASSVLAGKGEQYF
TRBJ1-1,TRBV5-6,CASSHSIRNEAFF
TRBJ1-2,TRBV9,CASSVGTASNYGYTF
TRBJ2-6,TRBV7-8,CASSPAQAPSGANVLTF
TRBJ1-2,TRBV28,CAIRPWQGEDTNYGYTF
TRBJ2-1,TRBV19,CASSRGTGYNEQFF
TRBJ2-6,TRBV11-2,CASSRILPRSGANVLTF
TRBJ1-5,TRBV5-5,CASSLGDGTAAQHF
TRBJ1-2,TRBV28,CASSLRQVGYTF
TRBJ2-7,TRBV5-4,CASSWAGGREGTYEQYF
TRBJ2-7,TRBV28,CATAGTNSYEQYF
TRBJ2-1,TRBV5-1,CASSLDGTPINEQFF
TRBJ2-7,TRBV10-1,CASSDSSYEQYF
TRBJ2-2,TRBV11-2,CASSINPTNTGELFF
TRBJ1-1,TRBV18,CASFMGASEAFF
TRBJ1-1,TRBV6-1,CASLPRRALTEAFF
TRBJ2-7,TRBV5-1,CASSLDGTSLYEQYF
TRBJ1-5,TRBV7-8,CASSLAFGGGQPQHF
TRBJ2-7,TRBV28,CASSLWGEEYF
TRBJ1-2,TRBV29-1,CSVDGQLYGYTF
TRBJ2-1,TRBV30,CAWSVRAVYNEQFF
TRBJ2-1,TRBV6-6,CASSAGGPNYNEQFF
TRBJ2-1,TRBV5-5,CASSFLLAGNEQFF
TRBJ2-7,TRBV27,CASRLTPEGRTYEQYF
TRBJ2-1,TRBV2,CASSRGEGYEQFF
TRBJ1-2,TRBV6-5,CASSYLDLDGYTF
TRBJ2-7,TRBV6-5,CASKPSGGYEQYF
TRBJ2-7,TRBV2,CASRLEAYEQYF
TRBJ1-5,TRBV28,CASRGFRSSSPQHF
TRBJ2-1,TRBV18,CASSTGNNEQFF
TRBJ2-7,TRBV7-9,CASSYITGGEYF
TRBJ2-1,TRBV5-1,CASSPVSGSTYNEQFF
TRBJ2-2,TRBV6-6,CASRSSGGRELFF
TRBJ2-3,TRBV19,CASSRVGGSTDTQYF
TRBJ2-7,TRBV2,CASSEVGSPVGEQYF
TRBJ1-5,TRBV30,CAWKSETSRGNQPQHF
TRBJ2-2,TRBV27,CASSTTGQPTTGELFF
TRBJ1-1,TRBV6-6,CASSYSDTEAFF
TRBJ2-2,TRBV5-4,CASSWTGNTGELFF
TRBJ2-1,TRBV6-1,CASFPGGGNEQFF
TRBJ2-3,TRBV11-2,CASSLDYDTQYF
TRBJ1-5,TRBV27,CASSSVGPQHF
TRBJ2-5,TRBV2,CASRLGLAGEAQETQYF
TRBJ1-2,TRBV29-1,CSVHNYGYTF
TRBJ1-1,TRBV5-6,CASSLATGASEAFF
TRBJ2-5,TRBV5-1,CASREPGDLETQYF